This T cell receptor beta chain was observed in a study of T cell responses to AZD1222 COVID-19 vaccine. Study observations and caveats: A reported finding is that nearly half of spike-specific TCRs target unmutated variant regions. Mostly white British, mostly female donors; authors suggested clonal diversity may be underestimated.

This CDR3 is built from 15 residues. Trimming cost V 3 bases and J 5 bases; bases outside gene matches: 5. Germline CDR1 and CDR2: MRHNA and SNTAGT. About this clone: The antigen is undetermined.

Libraries were prepared by immunoSEQ multiplex PCR; TCRdb keeps only in-frame clonotypes and omits some of them. This sample carries some 190,000 clones, nearly 95% of them seen once, and the ten largest clones take around 1.9%. This TCR derives from an adult who received the AZD1222 COVID-19 vaccine. Sequencing used peripheral blood, obtained 28 days after the second AZD1222 dose. The V and J genes are TRBV6-4 and TRBJ2-1; 9 bases map to TRBD1. The DNA of the CDR3 is TGTGCCAGCAGTGAACCGGGACAGGGCCACAATGAGCAGTTCTTC. This encodes CASSEPGQGHNEQFF.